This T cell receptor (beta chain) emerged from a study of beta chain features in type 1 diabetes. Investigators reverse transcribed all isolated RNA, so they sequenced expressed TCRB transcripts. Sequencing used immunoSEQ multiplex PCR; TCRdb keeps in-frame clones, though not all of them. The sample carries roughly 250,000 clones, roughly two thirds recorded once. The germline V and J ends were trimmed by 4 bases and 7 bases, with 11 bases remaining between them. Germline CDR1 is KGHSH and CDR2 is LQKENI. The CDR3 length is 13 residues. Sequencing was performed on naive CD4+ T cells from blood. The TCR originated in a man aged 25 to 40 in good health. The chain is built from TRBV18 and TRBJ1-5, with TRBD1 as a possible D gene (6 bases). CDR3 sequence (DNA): TGTGCCAGCTCACAAGGGAGGGGGCAGCCCCAGCATTTT. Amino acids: CASSQGRGQPQHF.